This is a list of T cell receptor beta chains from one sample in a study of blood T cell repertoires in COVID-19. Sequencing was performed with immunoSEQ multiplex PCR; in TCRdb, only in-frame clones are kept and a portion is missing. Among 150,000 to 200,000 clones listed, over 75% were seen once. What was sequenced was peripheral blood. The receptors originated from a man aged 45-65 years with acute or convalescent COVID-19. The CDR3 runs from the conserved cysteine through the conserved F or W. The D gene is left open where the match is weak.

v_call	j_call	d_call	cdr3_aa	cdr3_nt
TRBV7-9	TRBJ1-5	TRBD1	CASSLSTGPQPQHF	TGTGCCAGCAGCCTTTCGACAGGGCCTCAGCCCCAGCATTTT
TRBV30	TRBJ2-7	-	CAWGFGGTSYEQYF	TGTGCCTGGGGGTTTGGAGGGACCTCCTACGAGCAGTACTTC
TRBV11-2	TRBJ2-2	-	CASSASGHNTGELFF	TGTGCCAGCAGCGCATCGGGACACAACACCGGGGAGCTGTTTTTT
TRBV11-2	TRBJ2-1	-	CASSLERDEQFF	TGTGCCAGCAGCTTAGAAAGAGATGAGCAGTTCTTC
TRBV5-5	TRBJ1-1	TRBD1	CASSVQGGGTEAFF	TGTGCCAGCAGCGTTCAGGGGGGAGGCACTGAAGCTTTCTTT
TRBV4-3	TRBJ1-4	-	CASSQWTPVSTNEKLFF	TGCGCCAGCAGCCAATGGACACCTGTGTCAACTAATGAAAAACTGTTTTTT
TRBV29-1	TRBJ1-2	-	CSVGNRDTNYGYTF	TGCAGCGTTGGAAACAGGGACACGAACTATGGCTACACCTTC
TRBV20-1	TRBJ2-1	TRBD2	CSPTSGAEQFF	TGCAGCCCGACTAGCGGGGCGGAGCAGTTCTTC
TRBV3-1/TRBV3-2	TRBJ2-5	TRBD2	CASSHSGEAQETQYF	TGTGCCAGCAGCCACAGCGGGGAGGCCCAAGAGACCCAGTACTTC
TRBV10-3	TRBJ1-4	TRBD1	CAISDQDRGPANEKLFF	TGTGCCATCAGTGACCAGGACAGGGGGCCGGCTAATGAAAAACTGTTTTTT
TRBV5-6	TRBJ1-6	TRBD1	CASSYGQGNSPLHF	TGTGCCAGCAGCTACGGACAGGGTAATTCACCCCTCCACTTT
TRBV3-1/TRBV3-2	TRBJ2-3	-	CASSPGPADTQYF	TGTGCCAGCAGCCCAGGCCCTGCCGATACGCAGTATTTT
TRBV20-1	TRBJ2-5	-	CSAPKGETQYF	TGCAGTGCACCCAAGGGGGAGACCCAGTACTTC
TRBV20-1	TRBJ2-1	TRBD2	CSASSGRGYNEQFF	TGCAGTGCTAGTAGCGGGAGGGGCTACAATGAGCAGTTCTTC
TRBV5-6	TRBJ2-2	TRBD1	CASSRGDRGLTGELFF	TGTGCCAGCAGCCGGGGAGACAGGGGGCTGACCGGGGAGCTGTTTTTT
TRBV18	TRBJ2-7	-	CASSPGSGTYEQYF	TGTGCCAGCTCACCAGGTTCAGGAACCTACGAGCAGTACTTC
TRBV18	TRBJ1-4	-	CASSQATDTDREKLFF	TGTGCCAGCTCCCAAGCCACCGACACTGACAGGGAAAAACTGTTTTTT
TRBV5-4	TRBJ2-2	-	CASSLEGAGNTGELFF	TGTGCCAGCAGCTTGGAGGGAGCGGGGAACACCGGGGAGCTGTTTTTT
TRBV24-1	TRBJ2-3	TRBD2	CATSDLGEGGTDTQYF	TGTGCCACCAGTGATCTAGGGGAGGGCGGTACAGATACGCAGTATTTT
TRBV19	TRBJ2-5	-	CASSVDIQETQYF	TGTGCCAGTAGTGTGGACATCCAAGAGACCCAGTACTTC
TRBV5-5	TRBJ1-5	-	CASSLDRFSNANQPQHF	TGTGCCAGCAGCTTAGACAGGTTCTCTAACGCCAATCAGCCCCAGCATTTT
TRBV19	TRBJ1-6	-	CASSPHREFSYNSPLHF	TGTGCCAGTAGTCCACACAGGGAATTCTCCTATAATTCACCCCTCCACTTT
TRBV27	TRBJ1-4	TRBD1	CASSLDRANEKLFF	TGTGCCAGCAGTCTAGACAGGGCCAATGAAAAACTGTTTTTT
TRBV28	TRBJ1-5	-	CASTAGTRPQAQHF	TGTGCCAGCACCGCCGGGACACGACCACAGGCCCAGCATTTT
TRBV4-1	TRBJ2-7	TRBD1	CASSQLDGTANEQYF	TGCGCCAGCAGCCAACTCGACGGGACAGCTAACGAGCAGTACTTC
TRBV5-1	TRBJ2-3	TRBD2	CASSLGLAGETQYF	TGCGCCAGCAGCTTGGGACTAGCGGGGGAGACGCAGTATTTT